The 19 T cell receptor beta chains listed next were all sequenced from one sample in a study of response to subunit inactivated influenza vaccine. Using its own MiXCR run on the RT-PCR reads, TCRdb lists one record per CDR3 protein. The sample lists hundreds of thousands of distinct CDR3 sequences, approximately 12% seen once, with roughly 10% in the top ten. Here the sequenced sample was PBMCs from blood, taken on the day of vaccination. The receptors were sampled from a man over 45 who received an inactivated influenza vaccine.

The chain uses TRBV10-2 and TRBJ2-7; 10 bases map to TRBD1. The CDR3 is 18 residues long. Per germline, CDR1 WSHSY and CDR2 SAAADI. V was pared by 6 bases and J by 2 bases, with 16 bases of the junction left unmatched. The CDR3 sequence is CASRQSGTGVTYAYEQYF. The CDR3 DNA reads TGCGCCAGCAGACAGTCCGGGACAGGGGTCACGTACGCCTACGAGCAGTACTTC.

This sequence joins TRBV5-5 and TRBJ1-1; D is possibly TRBD1 (6 bases). The V end was cut by 1 base, the J end by 1 base, with 11 bases between. This CDR3 is 15 amino acids long. Germline V gene data show CDR1 as SGHKS and CDR2 as YYEKEE (reference sequence). Here the CDR3 reads CASSLFPGENTEAFF. CDR3 coding DNA: TGTGCCAGCAGCTTGTTCCCAGGGGAGAACACTGAAGCTTTCTTT. Combining the CDR3 with reference TRBV5-5 and TRBJ1-1 gives the whole variable domain DAGVTQSPTHLIKTRGQQVTLRCSPISGHKSVSWYQQVLGQGPQFIFQYYEKEERGRGNFPDRFSARQFPNYSSELNVNALLLGDSALYLCASSLFPGENTEAFFGQGTRLTVV.

This clonotype was counted between two and nine times. This clone may be a read error of a much larger clone one base away. The V gene is TRBV20-1, the J gene TRBJ1-1; no firm D call. Germline CDR1 reads DFQATT; CDR2 reads SNEGSKA (reference sequence). The CDR3 is 16 residues long. CDR3 loop: CCARWGPRPVNTEAFF. The CDR3 nucleotides are TGCTGTGCTAGGTGGGGTCCTCGACCGGTGAACACTGAAGCTTTCTTT.

The chain's CDR3 is CASSLSEETEAFF. The CDR3 DNA reads as TGTGCCAGCAGTCTCTCAGAGGAGACTGAAGCTTTCTTT. The chain is built from TRBV6-6 and TRBJ1-1; D gene uncertain. The CDR3 covers 13 residues. Germline V gene lookup returns CDR1 MNHNY and CDR2 SVGAGI (reference sequence). The V end lost 5 bases, the J end lost 5 bases, and 12 bases lay between the germline ends.

At least ten counts were recorded for this clonotype. This sequence joins TRBV6-1 and TRBJ2-3, with D perhaps matching TRBD1 (5 bases). The germline gives CDR1 MNHNS, CDR2 SASEGT. V gave up 6 bases and J gave up 5 bases, with 12 bases separating them. This CDR3 spans 13 amino acids. In nucleotides, the CDR3 is TGTGCCAGCAGGTTCCTTAGGGGAGATACGCAGTATTTT. As protein: CASRFLRGDTQYF.

This clonotype was seen a handful of times. The chain links TRBV20-1 to TRBJ2-3; no firm D call. Germline-derived CDR1 and CDR2 are DFQATT and SNEGSKA (reference sequence). V lost 0 bases and J 8 bases, leaving 24 bases between the germline ends. CDR3 length: 17 amino acids. This CDR3 reads CSARDLNSASTRVTQYF. DNA of the CDR3: TGCAGTGCTAGAGATCTGAACTCCGCGAGTACCAGAGTTACGCAGTATTTT.

This chain uses TRBV9 with TRBJ1-5; no clear D gene. V was trimmed by 4 bases and J by 3 bases, leaving 17 bases between them. The CDR3 is 16 residues long. Germline V gene data show CDR1 as SGDLS and CDR2 as YYNGEE. CDR3 DNA: TGTGCCAGCAGCCTTAACCGACCTCTACCCAATCAGCCCCAGCATTTT. Amino acid sequence: CASSLNRPLPNQPQHF.

This clonotype was seen at least ten times. The J gene is TRBJ2-5, the V gene TRBV2; D ambiguous. Trimming took 6 bases from V and 1 from J, leaving 6 bases between them. Germline V gene lookup returns CDR1 SNHLY and CDR2 FYNNEI. This CDR3 contains 12 residues. The DNA of the CDR3 is TGTGCCAGCAGGAGAAGCCAAGAGACCCAGTACTTC. Its protein product is CASRRSQETQYF. The full variable domain, completed using reference TRBV2 and TRBJ2-5, is EPEVTQTPSHQVTQMGQEVILRCVPISNHLYFYWYRQILGQKVEFLVSFYNNEISEKSEIFDDQFSVERPDGSNFTLKIRSTKLEDSAMYFCASRRSQETQYFGPGTRLLVL.

This clonotype was observed a handful of times. The genes are TRBV4-2 and TRBJ1-1; D is ambiguous. This CDR3 region has 14 residues. Germline V gene sequence: CDR1 LGHNA, CDR2 YNFKEQ. V lost 0 bases and J lost 1, with 6 bases in between. DNA of the CDR3: TGTGCCAGCAGCCAAGAGGGATGGAACACTGAAGCTTTCTTT. Protein product: CASSQEGWNTEAFF.

This clonotype appeared a few times. The chain joins TRBV5-1 to TRBJ2-7; TRBD2 matches at 9 bases. The germline V gene encodes CDR1 SGHRS and CDR2 YFSETQ. The CDR3 contains 17 residues. V lost 1 base to trimming and J lost 2 bases; unmatched junction nucleotides: 10. The CDR3 region has the DNA TGCGCCAGCAGCTTGTGGTCTAGCGGGACAAGGGCCTACGAGCAGTACTTC. Translating gives CASSLWSSGTRAYEQYF.

This clonotype showed up just a few times. V gene TRBV7-3 combines with J gene TRBJ1-6; 7 bases match TRBD1. Germline assignment: CDR1 SGHTA and CDR2 FQGTGA. V trimming: 3 bases; J trimming: 7 bases; junction bases outside the gene matches: 12. The CDR3 extends over 17 amino acids. The CDR3 protein is CASSFGRPGQPNSPLHF. The CDR3 coding sequence is TGTGCCAGCAGCTTCGGTCGTCCGGGACAGCCGAATTCACCCCTCCACTTT.

This clonotype was found a few times. The chain combines TRBV7-9 with TRBJ2-7; a possible D gene is TRBD2 (6 bases). CDR1 SEHNR and CDR2 FQNEAQ come from the germline V gene (reference sequence). The CDR3 runs 10 residues. Trimming removed 8 bases at V and 6 bases at J, with 8 bases between. The CDR3 region is CASGGSEQYF. DNA for the CDR3: TGTGCCAGCGGAGGGTCCGAGCAGTACTTC.

The sample holds a few counts of this clonotype. The gene calls are TRBV3-1 and TRBJ2-4, with 7 bases identical to TRBD2. V shed 3 bases and J 4 bases; nucleotides not matched to a gene: 6. The length of the CDR3 is 15 residues. Germline V gene lookup returns CDR1 LGHDT and CDR2 YNNKEL (reference sequence). The CDR3 DNA reads TGTGCCAGCAGCCAGGATGGGCGGGGGAAAAACATTCAGTACTTC. Amino acid sequence: CASSQDGRGKNIQYF.

The chain uses TRBV5-6 and TRBJ2-2; the match to TRBD2 covers 11 bases. V lost 1 base and J lost 2; bases outside the gene matches: 10. The CDR3 length is 19 residues. Looked up from germline, CDR1 is SGHDT and CDR2 is YYEEEE. The CDR3 spells CASSLSTSGGRLNTGELFF. As DNA, the CDR3 is TGTGCCAGCAGCTTGTCAACTAGCGGGGGCAGGCTTAACACCGGGGAGCTGTTTTTT.

The chain recombines TRBV12-3 or TRBV12-4 with TRBJ2-6, with D tentatively TRBD2 (7 bases). This CDR3 contains 16 residues. V was clipped by 7 bases and J by 1 base, with 14 bases between them. As DNA, the CDR3 is TGTGCCAGCACCCCACAGGGACTATCTGGGGCCAACGTCCTGACTTTC. Encoded protein: CASTPQGLSGANVLTF.

This clonotype turned up a few times. The chain couples TRBV27 to TRBJ2-1; TRBD2 matches 7 bases. V lost 3 bases and J lost 4; bases outside the gene matches: 6. This CDR3 is built from 15 residues. Germline CDR1 is MNHEY and CDR2 is SMNVEV (reference sequence). The CDR3 DNA sequence: TGTGCCAGCAGTTTCTCCCTAGCGGCTTACAATGAGCAGTTCTTC. Translation gives CASSFSLAAYNEQFF.

The chain combines TRBV28 with TRBJ2-1; D might be TRBD1 (6 bases). The CDR3 is 18 amino acids. V gave up 4 bases and J gave up 8 bases, with 27 bases separating them. From germline, CDR1 is MDHEN and CDR2 SYDVKM. CDR3 coding DNA: TGTGCCAGCAGTTCCCCTAAACTACAGGGTATCGCGGGCTATGAGCAGTTCTTC. Its translation: CASSSPKLQGIAGYEQFF.

The V call is TRBV30, the J call TRBJ1-5; D unclear. This CDR3 region has 13 residues. V was trimmed by 2 bases and J by 3 bases, leaving 8 bases between them. CDR1 and CDR2 (germline): GTSNPN, SVGIG (reference sequence). The CDR3 DNA follows: TGTGCCTGGAGTCTTTACCCCAATCAGCCCCAGCATTTT. This encodes CAWSLYPNQPQHF.

This clonotype was counted once. V is TRBV5-1 and J is TRBJ2-1, with D tentatively TRBD1 (6 bases). Trimming removed 0 bases from V and 8 bases from J, with 15 bases in between. The CDR3 has 15 residues. Germline CDR1 and CDR2: SGHRS and YFSETQ. The CDR3 loop is CASSLATQRTDEQFF. CDR3 coding DNA: TGCGCCAGCAGCTTGGCCACCCAAAGGACAGATGAGCAGTTCTTC.